These T cell receptor beta chains were read from a single sample in a study of OX40 agonist ivuxolimab in advanced cancers. Sequencing was performed with immunoSEQ multiplex PCR; in TCRdb, only in-frame clones are kept and a portion is missing. The sample records 70,000 or so clones, approximately 90% being singletons. Specimen: CD4+ or CD8+ T cells sorted from blood, collected in a trial of the OX40 agonist ivuxolimab. Source of these receptors: an adult with an advanced solid tumor such as melanoma, head and neck, liver or kidney cancer. CDR3s include the opening cysteine and the closing phenylalanine or tryptophan. A D gene is named only where the DNA matches it firmly. Not all rows give a size; the values are once, few, many and, for expanded clones, a class.

J gene | D gene | clone size | V gene | CDR3 DNA | CDR3 protein
TRBJ2-1 | NA | NA | TRBV6-5 | TGTGCCAGCAGTTCTCGGGACCCCCGTTACAATGAGCAGTTCTTC | CASSSRDPRYNEQFF
TRBJ1-2 | TRBD1 | NA | TRBV6-6 | TGTGCCAGCACCAAACAGGGGATTAACTATGGCTACACCTTC | CASTKQGINYGYTF
TRBJ1-2 | NA | NA | TRBV5-1 | TGCGCCAGCAGCTTAGAAGGGCAGAGCTATGGCTACACCTTC | CASSLEGQSYGYTF
TRBJ2-6 | TRBD2 | NA | TRBV30 | TGTGCCTGGAGAGGACTAGCGGGGACCTCTGGGGCCAACGTCCTGACTTTC | CAWRGLAGTSGANVLTF
TRBJ1-1 | NA | NA | TRBV28 | TGTGCCAGCCTACGAGACACTGAAGCTTTCTTT | CASLRDTEAFF
TRBJ2-5 | NA | NA | TRBV7-8 | TGTGCCAGCAGCAGGACCGACCACGGGGAGACCCAGTACTTC | CASSRTDHGETQYF
TRBJ2-3 | TRBD2 | NA | TRBV28 | TGTGCCAGCTCTTTCGGGGGGGCCGAAGATACGCAGTATTTT | CASSFGGAEDTQYF
TRBJ2-1 | TRBD1 | NA | TRBV11-3 | TGTGCCAGCAGCTTAGGCCCCGGGACAGGGTCTCGCAATGAGCAGTTCTTC | CASSLGPGTGSRNEQFF
TRBJ2-5 | NA | NA | TRBV19 | TGTGCCAGTATGGACAGCGGAGCGGAGACCCAGTACTTC | CASMDSGAETQYF
TRBJ1-2 | NA | NA | TRBV19 | TGTGCCAGTAGTATAGAAGGATTCTATGGCTACACCTTC | CASSIEGFYGYTF
TRBJ2-4 | TRBD2 | few | TRBV5-4 | TGTGCCAGCAGCTCGGGGGGGCGGGACATTCAGTACTTC | CASSSGGRDIQYF
TRBJ2-2 | NA | NA | TRBV7-3 | TGTGCCAGCAGCTTATTAGGGGTCGGGGAGCTGTTTTTT | CASSLLGVGELFF
TRBJ2-2 | TRBD1 | NA | TRBV7-9 | TGTGCCAGCAGCCCTGATCAGGGGGCGACCGGGGAGCTGTTTTTT | CASSPDQGATGELFF
TRBJ2-1 | NA | NA | TRBV21-1 | TGTGCCAGCAGCCTCGCGGGGGGGGGAGCCTACAATGAGCAGTTCTTC | CASSLAGGGAYNEQFF
TRBJ1-1 | NA | NA | TRBV11-1 | TGTGCCAGCAGCTTGGACTTAATGAACACTGAAGCTTTCTTT | CASSLDLMNTEAFF
TRBJ1-5 | NA | NA | TRBV7-2 | TGTGCCAGCAGCTTAGCGGTCAGGGAGGCCCAGCATTTT | CASSLAVREAQHF
TRBJ2-7 | TRBD1 | NA | TRBV6-5 | TGTGCCAGCAGTTACTCCTACAGGGGCTCCTACGAGCAGTACTTC | CASSYSYRGSYEQYF
TRBJ2-7 | NA | NA | TRBV7-3 | TGTGCCAGCAGCTTACAGGGGCTCACTTACGAGCAGTACTTC | CASSLQGLTYEQYF
TRBJ2-5 | TRBD2 | NA | TRBV4-1 | TGCGCCAGCAGCCGGACTAGCGGGGGGTGGGACGAGACCCAGTACTTC | CASSRTSGGWDETQYF
TRBJ2-3 | TRBD1 | NA | TRBV19 | TGTGCCAGTGGGACAGGGGACACAGATACGCAGTATTTT | CASGTGDTDTQYF
TRBJ2-1 | TRBD2 | NA | TRBV4-2 | TGTGCCAGCAGCCAATCTTCGGGGACTAGCGGGTTCTACAATGAGCAGTTCTTC | CASSQSSGTSGFYNEQFF
TRBJ1-5 | TRBD1 | NA | TRBV5-8 | TGTGCCAGCAGCTTGGCCAGGGGGGCCAGCAATCAGCCCCAGCATTTT | CASSLARGASNQPQHF
TRBJ2-3 | TRBD2 | NA | TRBV6-5 | TGTGCCAGCAGTTACGGACTAGCGGGAGTAACAGATACGCAGTATTTT | CASSYGLAGVTDTQYF
TRBJ2-1 | NA | NA | TRBV5-4 | TGTGCCAGCAGCCTGCCGCCAGATTTTGAGCAGTTCTTC | CASSLPPDFEQFF
TRBJ1-1 | TRBD1 | NA | TRBV11-1 | TGTGCCAGCAGTTCAGACAGGGGGCTAACCTCGATAATTGAAGCTTTCTTT | CASSSDRGLTSIIEAFF
TRBJ2-1 | NA | NA | TRBV18 | TGTGCCAGCTCACCTAGGAAGGGAACCCTGGGGGAGCAGTTCTTC | CASSPRKGTLGEQFF
TRBJ1-4 | NA | NA | TRBV6-5 | TGTGCCAGCAGGTCCGGGGGGCCAGGGCTGTTTTTT | CASRSGGPGLFF
TRBJ2-3 | TRBD1 | NA | TRBV19 | TGTGCCAGTAGTGCCGGGACAGGGGTTGGCACAGATACGCAGTATTTT | CASSAGTGVGTDTQYF
TRBJ2-6 | NA | few | TRBV28 | TGTGCCAGCAGTTCAGATTGGGGGGCCCGATCAGGGGCCAACGTCCTGACTTTC | CASSSDWGARSGANVLTF
TRBJ2-3 | TRBD1 | NA | TRBV25-1 | TGTGCCAGCAGTAGGACAGGGGTTTCTAGCACAGATACGCAGTATTTT | CASSRTGVSSTDTQYF
TRBJ2-7 | NA | NA | TRBV11-3 | TGTGCCAGCAGCCCCTCGTTGGGTTCCCACGAGCAGTACTTC | CASSPSLGSHEQYF
TRBJ2-3 | NA | NA | TRBV7-3 | TGTGCCAGCAGCCCAACCGGAGACACAGATACGCAGTATTTT | CASSPTGDTDTQYF
TRBJ2-5 | TRBD2 | NA | TRBV11-2 | TGTGCCAGCAGCCTGACTAGCGGGGGTCAAAGGGAGACCCAGTACTTC | CASSLTSGGQRETQYF
TRBJ2-7 | NA | NA | TRBV30 | TGTGCCTGGGGTAAGGGCTCGATGACCTACGAGCAGTACTTC | CAWGKGSMTYEQYF
TRBJ2-2 | TRBD2 | NA | TRBV5-1 | TGCGCCAGCAGCTTGGGCGGGGGTCCCACCGGGGAGCTGTTTTTT | CASSLGGGPTGELFF
TRBJ1-1 | NA | few | TRBV7-9 | TGTGCCAGCAGCCTACAGGGTCCGAACACTGAAGCTTTCTTT | CASSLQGPNTEAFF
TRBJ1-2 | TRBD1 | NA | TRBV2 | TGTGCCAGCAGTGAAACAAGGACAGGGGTCTATGGCTACACCTTC | CASSETRTGVYGYTF
TRBJ1-1 | NA | NA | TRBV29-1 | TGCAGCGCCGACAGGCGGAACACTGAAGCTTTCTTT | CSADRRNTEAFF
TRBJ1-2 | NA | NA | TRBV6-6 | TGTGCCAGCAGCCACGTCGGATGGGGCTACACCTTC | CASSHVGWGYTF
TRBJ1-1 | NA | NA | TRBV6-1 | TGTGCCAGCAGCCTCCCGGGGGCGAACACTGAAGCTTTCTTT | CASSLPGANTEAFF
TRBJ2-6 | NA | NA | TRBV7-2 | TGTGCCAGCAGCTTAGATTATGGGGCCAACGTCCTGACTTTC | CASSLDYGANVLTF
TRBJ2-7 | NA | NA | TRBV28 | TGTGCCAGCAGTTTGTCCTCCTACGAGCAGTACTTC | CASSLSSYEQYF
TRBJ2-2 | NA | NA | TRBV9 | TGTGCCAGCAGCGTAGGCTTCGGGGAGCTGTTTTTT | CASSVGFGELFF
TRBJ2-3 | NA | NA | TRBV6-4 | TGTGCCAGCAGTGACTCTCCTAGCTCGGGAACAGATACGCAGTATTTT | CASSDSPSSGTDTQYF
TRBJ1-3 | TRBD1 | NA | TRBV5-1 | TGCGCCAGCAGCCACCGGGACAGGGGATCAGGAAACACCATATATTTT | CASSHRDRGSGNTIYF
TRBJ1-5 | TRBD1 | NA | TRBV10-3 | TGTGCCACCCGGCCCCCAGGGGGAGAGGGCAATCAGCCCCAGCATTTT | CATRPPGGEGNQPQHF
TRBJ1-5 | TRBD1 | NA | TRBV4-1 | TGCGCCAGCAGCCCAGGACAGGGGGCTCTAATCAATCAGCCCCAGCATTTT | CASSPGQGALINQPQHF
TRBJ2-1 | TRBD1 | NA | TRBV7-2 | TGTGCCAGCAGCTTATCGTCGGGGCAGGGGGCCCAGAATGAGCAGTTCTTC | CASSLSSGQGAQNEQFF
TRBJ2-5 | TRBD2 | NA | TRBV7-2 | TGTGCCAGCAGCTTAGGCCGAGGGGCGGGGGAAGAGACCCAGTACTTC | CASSLGRGAGEETQYF
TRBJ2-1 | NA | NA | TRBV11-1 | TGTGCCAGCAGCAACCGACAGGAGAACAATGAGCAGTTCTTC | CASSNRQENNEQFF
TRBJ1-2 | NA | NA | TRBV4-1 | TGCGCCAGCAGCCCGCGACAGCACTATGGCTACACCTTC | CASSPRQHYGYTF
TRBJ2-7 | NA | NA | TRBV6-4 | TGTGCCAGCAGGACCCTCTACGAGCAGTACTTC | CASRTLYEQYF
TRBJ1-5 | NA | NA | TRBV6-4 | TGTGCCAGCAGTGCTGAAGTTGCTCAGCCCCAGCATTTT | CASSAEVAQPQHF
TRBJ1-1 | NA | NA | TRBV5-5 | TGTGCCAGCAGCTTAGGGTCAAGTGAAGCTTTCTTT | CASSLGSSEAFF
TRBJ1-1 | NA | few | TRBV5-4 | TGTGCCAGCAGCGTAGGGATGAACACTGAAGCTTTCTTT | CASSVGMNTEAFF
TRBJ1-1 | NA | NA | TRBV7-3 | TGTGCCAGCAGCCAGGGACGGGGGAACACTGAAGCTTTCTTT | CASSQGRGNTEAFF
TRBJ1-5 | NA | NA | TRBV6-1 | TGTGCCAGCAACTCCCCTACCATCGGACAGCCCCAGCATTTT | CASNSPTIGQPQHF
TRBJ1-2 | NA | NA | TRBV29-1 | TGCAGCGTTGAAGGGTCTGTCTATGGCTACACCTTC | CSVEGSVYGYTF
TRBJ2-2 | NA | NA | TRBV6-6 | TGTGCCAGCAGGGTAGACACCGGGGAGCTGTTTTTT | CASRVDTGELFF